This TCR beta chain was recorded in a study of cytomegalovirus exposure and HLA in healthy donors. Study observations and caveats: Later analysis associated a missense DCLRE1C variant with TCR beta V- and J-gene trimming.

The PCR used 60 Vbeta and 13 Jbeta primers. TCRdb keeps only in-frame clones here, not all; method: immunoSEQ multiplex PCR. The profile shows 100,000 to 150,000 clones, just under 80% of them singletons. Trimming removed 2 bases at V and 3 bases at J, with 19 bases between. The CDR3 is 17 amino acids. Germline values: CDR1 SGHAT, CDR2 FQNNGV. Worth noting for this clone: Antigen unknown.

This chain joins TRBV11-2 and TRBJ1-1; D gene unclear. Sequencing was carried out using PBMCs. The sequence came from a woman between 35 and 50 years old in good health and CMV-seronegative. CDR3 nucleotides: TGTGCCAGCAGCTTAAGACCGCAACCGAGGTATGACACTGAAGCTTTCTTT. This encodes CASSLRPQPRYDTEAFF.